This T cell receptor beta chain was recorded in a study of a mutant IDH1 vaccine in newly diagnosed glioma. Study-level information: Vaccination started 4-6 weeks after radiotherapy alone, or with temozolomide cycles. Study observations and caveats: Patients mounted vaccine-induced immune responses in 93.3% of cases. Pseudoprogression seemingly bore no relation to changes in top peripheral T cell clonotypes.

V lost 3 bases, J lost 8 bases, and 16 bases lay in between. CDR3 length: 15 amino acids. Germline CDR1 SNHLY, CDR2 FYNNEI. The time point here: week 47, end of study. In every dose of vaccine, 300 ug of mutant IDH1 20-mer peptide was given alongside topical imiquimod. Regarding this clone: What it binds is unknown.

TCRdb's copy holds only in-frame clones and misses some; the assay was immunoSEQ multiplex PCR. The repertoire holds over 10,000 clones, with roughly 79% as singletons. This specimen consisted of PBMCs, obtained from a glioma patient whose treatment included an IDH1 peptide vaccine. The chain is built from TRBV2 and TRBJ1-4; D uncertain. The sequence derives from a woman between 40 and 55 years old with glioma. The CDR3 DNA is TGTGCCAGCAGTGAGACCCGGACGGGTCGGGAAAAACTGTTTTTT. Its protein product is CASSETRTGREKLFF.